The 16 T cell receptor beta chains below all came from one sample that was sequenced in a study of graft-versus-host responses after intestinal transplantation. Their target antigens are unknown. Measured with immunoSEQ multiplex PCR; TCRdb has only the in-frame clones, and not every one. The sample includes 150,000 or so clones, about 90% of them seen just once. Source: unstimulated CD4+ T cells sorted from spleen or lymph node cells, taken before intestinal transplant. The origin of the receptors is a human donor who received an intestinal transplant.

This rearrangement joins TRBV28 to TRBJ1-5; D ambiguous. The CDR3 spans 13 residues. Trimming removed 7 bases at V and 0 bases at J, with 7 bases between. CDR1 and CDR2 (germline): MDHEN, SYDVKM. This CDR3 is CASILDSNQPQHF. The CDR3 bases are TGTGCCAGCATCCTAGATAGCAATCAGCCCCAGCATTTT.

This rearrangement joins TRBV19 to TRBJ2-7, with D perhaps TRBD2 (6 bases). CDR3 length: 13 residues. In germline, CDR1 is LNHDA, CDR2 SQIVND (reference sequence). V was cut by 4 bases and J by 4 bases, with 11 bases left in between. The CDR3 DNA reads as TGTGCCAGTAGTAGGGCGGGAAGATACGAGCAGTACTTC. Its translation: CASSRAGRYEQYF.

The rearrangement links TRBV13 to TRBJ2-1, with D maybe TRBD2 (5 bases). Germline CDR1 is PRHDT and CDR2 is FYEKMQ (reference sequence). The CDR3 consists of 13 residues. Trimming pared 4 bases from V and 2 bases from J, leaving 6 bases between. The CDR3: CASSSGAYNEQFF. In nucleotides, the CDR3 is TGTGCCAGCAGCTCCGGGGCCTACAATGAGCAGTTCTTC.

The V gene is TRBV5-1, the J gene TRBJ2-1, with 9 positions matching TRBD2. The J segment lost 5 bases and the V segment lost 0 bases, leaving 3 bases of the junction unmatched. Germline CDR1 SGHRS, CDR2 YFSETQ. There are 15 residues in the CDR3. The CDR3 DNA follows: TGCGCCAGCAGCTTGGATAGCGGGAGACACAATGAGCAGTTCTTC. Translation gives CASSLDSGRHNEQFF.

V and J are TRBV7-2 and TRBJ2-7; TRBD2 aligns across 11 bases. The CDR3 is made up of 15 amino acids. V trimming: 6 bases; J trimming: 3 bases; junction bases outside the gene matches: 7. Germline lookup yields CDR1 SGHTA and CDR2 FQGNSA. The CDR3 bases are TGTGCCAGCAGTCAACTAGCGGGAGTCTACTACGAGCAGTACTTC. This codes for CASSQLAGVYYEQYF.

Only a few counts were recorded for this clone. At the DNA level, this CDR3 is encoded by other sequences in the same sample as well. The CDR3, as DNA: TGTGCCAGCTCACCTCAAGAGACCCAGTACTTC. Residues: CASSPQETQYF. The V and J genes are TRBV18 and TRBJ2-5, with D uncertain. The germline gives CDR1 KGHSH, CDR2 LQKENI. The CDR3 has 11 amino acids. V was pared by 3 bases and J by 2 bases, with 1 base between.

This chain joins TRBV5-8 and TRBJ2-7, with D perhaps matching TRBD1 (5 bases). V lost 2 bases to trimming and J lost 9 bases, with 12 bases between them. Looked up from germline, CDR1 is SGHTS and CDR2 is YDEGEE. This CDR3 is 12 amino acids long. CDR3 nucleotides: TGTGCCAGCAGCTTCCGACAGATCCTGCAGTACTTC. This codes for CASSFRQILQYF.

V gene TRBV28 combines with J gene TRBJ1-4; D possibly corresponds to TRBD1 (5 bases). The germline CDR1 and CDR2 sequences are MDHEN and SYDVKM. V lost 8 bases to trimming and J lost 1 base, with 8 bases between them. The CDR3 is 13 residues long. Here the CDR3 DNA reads TGTGCCAGCTGGGACCTAACTAATGAAAAACTGTTTTTT. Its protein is CASWDLTNEKLFF.

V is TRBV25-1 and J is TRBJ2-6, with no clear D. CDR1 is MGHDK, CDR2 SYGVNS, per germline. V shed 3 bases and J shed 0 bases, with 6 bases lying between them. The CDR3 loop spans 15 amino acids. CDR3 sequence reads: CASSEGRSGANVLTF. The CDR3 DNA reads TGTGCCAGCAGTGAGGGTCGCTCTGGGGCCAACGTCCTGACTTTC.

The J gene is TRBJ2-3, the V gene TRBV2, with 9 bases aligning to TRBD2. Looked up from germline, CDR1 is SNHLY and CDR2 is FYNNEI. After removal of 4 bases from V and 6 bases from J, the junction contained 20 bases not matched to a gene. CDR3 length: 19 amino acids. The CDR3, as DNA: TGTGCCAGCAGTGTTGTGGCGGGAGGGCGATTTAAGGAGGGGGATACGCAGTATTTT. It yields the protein CASSVVAGGRFKEGDTQYF.

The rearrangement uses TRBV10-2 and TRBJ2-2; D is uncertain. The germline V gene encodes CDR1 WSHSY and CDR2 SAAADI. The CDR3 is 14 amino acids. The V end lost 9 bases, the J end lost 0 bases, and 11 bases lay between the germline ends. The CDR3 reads CASTPLTNTGELFF. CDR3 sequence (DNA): TGCGCCAGTACCCCCTTAACGAACACCGGGGAGCTGTTTTTT.

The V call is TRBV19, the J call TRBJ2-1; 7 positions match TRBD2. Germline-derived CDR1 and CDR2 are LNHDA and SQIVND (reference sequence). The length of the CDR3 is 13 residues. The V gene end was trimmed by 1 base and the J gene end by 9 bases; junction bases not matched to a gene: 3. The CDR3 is CASSIGTRSEQFF. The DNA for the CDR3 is TGTGCCAGTAGTATAGGGACTAGGTCTGAGCAGTTCTTC.

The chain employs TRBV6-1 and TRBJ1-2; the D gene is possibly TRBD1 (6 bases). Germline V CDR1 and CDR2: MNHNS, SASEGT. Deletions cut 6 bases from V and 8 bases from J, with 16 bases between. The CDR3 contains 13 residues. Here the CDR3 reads CASSVRGAYGYTF. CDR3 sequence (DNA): TGTGCCAGCAGCGTTCGGGGGGCTTACGGCTACACCTTC.

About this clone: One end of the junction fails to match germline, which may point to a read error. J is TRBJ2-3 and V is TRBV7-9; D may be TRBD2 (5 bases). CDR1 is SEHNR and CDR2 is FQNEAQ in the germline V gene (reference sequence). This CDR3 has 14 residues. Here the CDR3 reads CASSLASITDTQYF. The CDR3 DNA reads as TGTGCCAGCAGCCTAGCCTCGATCACAGATACGCAGTATTTT.

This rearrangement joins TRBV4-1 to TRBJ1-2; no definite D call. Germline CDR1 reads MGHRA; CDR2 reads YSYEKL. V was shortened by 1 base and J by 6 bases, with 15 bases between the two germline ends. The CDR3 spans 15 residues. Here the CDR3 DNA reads TGCGCCAGCAGCCAAGGTGAGGGAGTGGCAGATGGCTACACCTTC. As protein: CASSQGEGVADGYTF.

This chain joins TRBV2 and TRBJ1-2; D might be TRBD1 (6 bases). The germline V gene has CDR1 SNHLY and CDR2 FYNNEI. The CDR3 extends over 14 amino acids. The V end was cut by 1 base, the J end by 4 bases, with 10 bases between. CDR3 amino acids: CASSEGWDTYGYTF. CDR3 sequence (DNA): TGTGCCAGCAGTGAAGGATGGGACACCTATGGCTACACCTTC.